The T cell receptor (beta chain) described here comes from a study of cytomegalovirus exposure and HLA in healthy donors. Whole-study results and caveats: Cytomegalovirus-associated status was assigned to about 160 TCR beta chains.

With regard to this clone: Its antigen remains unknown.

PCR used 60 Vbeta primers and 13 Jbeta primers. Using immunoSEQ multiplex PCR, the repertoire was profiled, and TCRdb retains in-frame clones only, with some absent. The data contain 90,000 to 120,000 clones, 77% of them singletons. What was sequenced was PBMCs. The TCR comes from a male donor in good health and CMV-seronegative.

The CDR3 protein is CASRRIRGTNEKLFF. For the CDR3, the DNA is TGTGCCAGCAGAAGAATCAGGGGCACTAATGAAAAACTGTTTTTT. V and J are TRBV11-2 and TRBJ1-4, with a tentative D call TRBD1 (6 bases). Trimming removed 6 bases from V and 2 bases from J, with 13 bases in between. CDR3 length equals 15 residues. Germline lookup yields CDR1 SGHAT and CDR2 FQNNGV.